This T cell receptor beta chain was sequenced for a study of identical twins. Whole-study findings and limits: Alpha sequences out of frame and shared by twins had excess low generation probability.

As for this clonotype: What it binds is unknown.

TCRdb itself ran the 5' RACE reads through MiXCR, one entry per CDR3 protein. The table includes 300,000 to 400,000 distinct CDR3 sequences, more than 9% detected once. The same specimen was also included in a second study, on yellow fever vaccine responses in identical twins.

Input material: CD8+ T cells sorted from blood. This receptor was identified in a young woman in good health.

The DNA for the CDR3 is TGTGCCACCAGTGATTCAGGACTAATCGCCTCCTACAATGAGCAGTTCTTC. It codes for CATSDSGLIASYNEQFF. The chain combines TRBV24-1 with TRBJ2-1; D might be TRBD2 (6 bases). CDR1 and CDR2 (germline): KGHDR, SFDVKD. Deletions cut 2 bases from V and 0 bases from J, with 13 bases between. The CDR3 contains 17 residues.